This TCR beta chain emerged from a study of shared clonotypes between healthy human individuals. Study context: Donors, aged 18 to 49, were two women and three men.

From germline, CDR1 is MNHEY and CDR2 SMNVEV (reference sequence). The V gene end was trimmed by 11 bases and the J gene end by 3 bases; junction bases not matched to a gene: 19. The CDR3 has 17 residues. Overall study findings and caveats: Relative to clonotypes present in all four donors, those not shared had lower generation probabilities.

It was CD45RO-negative cells, positively selected for CCR7, that made up naive CD8 cells, with terminally differentiated effector memory CD45RA+ cells excluded. With regard to this clone: The antigen is unknown.

The assay was immunoSEQ multiplex PCR, and TCRdb's table has in-frame clones only and misses some. Of approximately 600,000 clones in the sample, 85% to 95% were seen once. J is TRBJ1-5 and V is TRBV27, with 7 bases matching TRBD1. This sequence originates from a woman under 40 in good health. The sequenced sample consisted of naive CD8+ T cells sorted from blood. The DNA of the CDR3 is TGTGCCCAGCATGAACCCCCACAGGGGTTTAACAATCAGCCCCAGCATTTT. It translates to CAQHEPPQGFNNQPQHF.